Listed here is a single T cell receptor beta chain. Its antigen is still unknown. At one end, the junction sequence differs from germline, possibly due to a read error. The data originate from a study of cytomegalovirus exposure and HLA in healthy donors. Sampled while nominally healthy, donors likely had unrecorded immune exposures. The study, taken as a whole, reports: DRB1 showed the most TCR associations and HLA-C the fewest in a later analysis, as rates varied by HLA locus. The study labeled 180 or so TCR beta chains cytomegalovirus-associated.

Germline values: CDR1 SSHAT, CDR2 FNYEAQ (reference sequence). The CDR3 runs 15 residues. Primers for the PCR totalled 60 Vbeta and 13 Jbeta. The repertoire was sequenced with immunoSEQ multiplex PCR; TCRdb's copy has only in-frame clones and lacks some. The repertoire holds 110,000 to 150,000 clones, 80% seen once, with 5% to 5.5% in the top ten. The gene calls are TRBV7-7 and TRBJ2-7; 11 positions agree with TRBD1. The receptor's source is a male donor in good health and CMV-seronegative. The source material was PBMCs. This CDR3 is CASSRGTGGSYEQYF. CDR3 nucleotide sequence: TGTGCTAGCAGCAGGGGGACAGGGGGTTCCTACGAGCAGTACTTC.